This is a list of T cell receptor beta chains from one sample in a study of blood T cells in healthy people across ages. TCRdb re-derived calls from the 5' RACE reads in MiXCR, one entry per CDR3 protein. Found here are roughly 900,000 distinct CDR3 sequences, under 50% of them singletons; the top ten hold 10% to 15%. Sequencing input: blood. Source of these receptors: a man aged 25-45 years in good health. Both conserved end residues are part of each CDR3.

J gene | V gene | CDR3 protein
TRBJ2-7 | TRBV5-6 | CASSPDRINSYEQYF
TRBJ1-6 | TRBV5-1 | CANSLERRYNSPLHF
TRBJ2-7 | TRBV10-3 | CAISETEPYEQYF
TRBJ2-4 | TRBV2 | CASSERFVELAKNLQYF
TRBJ2-7 | TRBV28 | CASRGEYEQYF
TRBJ1-2 | TRBV7-9 | CASSLVGLTYGYTF
TRBJ2-1 | TRBV7-2 | CASSLGRDITKFF
TRBJ2-4 | TRBV3-1 | CASSPGLIAKNIQYF
TRBJ2-2 | TRBV5-1 | CASSLTSSDPGELFF
TRBJ2-3 | TRBV5-1 | CASSRLPTDTQYF
TRBJ2-7 | TRBV14 | CASSLTTLGEQYF
TRBJ1-2 | TRBV20-1 | CSASLIAGGAGDGYTF
TRBJ2-3 | TRBV20-1 | CRVGGQTDTQYF
TRBJ2-3 | TRBV20-1 | CSALRGGSTDTQYF
. | TRBV12-3/TRBV12-4 | CAGSLSSGGADETQYF
TRBJ1-3 | TRBV20-1 | CSARRTSGNTIYF
TRBJ1-1 | TRBV5-5 | CASSLSSAYTEAFF
TRBJ1-6 | TRBV5-6 | CASSPFNNSPLHF
TRBJ1-2 | TRBV2 | CASRIGVGVGYGYTF
TRBJ2-7 | TRBV4-1 | CASSQVALAQDEQYF
TRBJ2-3 | TRBV24-1 | CATSDAGQFTDTQYF
TRBJ2-5 | TRBV29-1 | CSIDGQGSLHQETQYF
TRBJ2-3 | TRBV3-1 | CASSPWGFESDHTDTQYF
TRBJ2-3 | TRBV7-9 | CASSFGGLAGGRDTQYF
TRBJ2-5 | TRBV6-2/TRBV6-3 | CAVFSGTSGTGQETQYF
TRBJ2-2 | TRBV20-1 | CSARDPGTANTGELFF
TRBJ2-1 | TRBV29-1 | CSVGRDRGLIVQFF
. | TRBV4-2 | CASSQDQQTGGEQYF
TRBJ2-3 | TRBV29-1 | CSIRAGLASDTQYF
TRBJ1-6 | TRBV7-2 | CASSLGLRTYNSPLHF
TRBJ2-5 | TRBV6-6 | CASSDFGLETQYF
TRBJ1-1 | TRBV12-3/TRBV12-4 | CASRKQGGAFF
TRBJ2-3 | TRBV9 | CASSPRTSGGANTQYF
TRBJ2-1 | TRBV4-3 | CASSQDFERGVNEQFF
TRBJ2-1 | TRBV6-5 | CASSDELSNEQFF
TRBJ1-2 | TRBV5-1 | CASQGTGATYGYTF
TRBJ1-2 | TRBV9 | CASSVAPNYGYTF
TRBJ2-1 | TRBV5-1 | CACSTFLGYGEQFF
TRBJ1-4 | TRBV12-3/TRBV12-4 | CASRPQVGINEKLFF
TRBJ2-5 | TRBV20-1 | CSAIIGGAGETQYF
TRBJ1-2 | TRBV30 | CAWETGTDYGYTF
TRBJ1-5 | TRBV12-3/TRBV12-4 | CASTRGVGNQPQHF
TRBJ2-6 | TRBV7-8 | CASRGAYNVLTF
TRBJ2-7 | TRBV6-2/TRBV6-3 | CASSPTSGGIYEQYF
TRBJ2-3 | TRBV5-6 | CASSPDQEFTDTQYF
TRBJ1-5 | TRBV6-2/TRBV6-3 | CASSYSWTHSNQPQHF
TRBJ1-5 | TRBV20-1 | CSASFEASQNSNQPQHF
TRBJ1-2 | TRBV4-1 | CASSQEGTRGTLYGYTF
TRBJ2-5 | TRBV4-1 | CASGPGLAWETQYF